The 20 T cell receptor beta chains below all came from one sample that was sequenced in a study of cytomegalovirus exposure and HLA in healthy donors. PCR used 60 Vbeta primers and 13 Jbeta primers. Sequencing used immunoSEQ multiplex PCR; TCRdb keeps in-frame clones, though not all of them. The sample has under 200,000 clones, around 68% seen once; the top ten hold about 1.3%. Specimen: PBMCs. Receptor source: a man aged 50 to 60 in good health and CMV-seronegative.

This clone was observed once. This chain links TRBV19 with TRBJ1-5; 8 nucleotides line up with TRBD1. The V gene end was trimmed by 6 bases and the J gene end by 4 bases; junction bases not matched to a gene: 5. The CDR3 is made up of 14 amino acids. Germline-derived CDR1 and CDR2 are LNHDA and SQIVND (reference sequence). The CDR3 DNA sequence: TGTGCCAGTAGAGACAGGGGAGGGAATCAGCCCCAGCATTTT. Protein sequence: CASRDRGGNQPQHF.

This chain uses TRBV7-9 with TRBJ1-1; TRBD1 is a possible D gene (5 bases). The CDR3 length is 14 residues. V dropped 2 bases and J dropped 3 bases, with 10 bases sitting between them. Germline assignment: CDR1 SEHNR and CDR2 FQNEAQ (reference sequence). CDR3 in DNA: TGTGCCAGCAGCTTATCAGGGTTGGACACTGAAGCTTTCTTT. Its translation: CASSLSGLDTEAFF. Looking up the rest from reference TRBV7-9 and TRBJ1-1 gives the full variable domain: DTGVSQNPRHKITKRGQNVTFRCDPISEHNRLYWYRQTLGQGPEFLTYFQNEAQLEKSRLLSDRFSAERPKGSFSTLEIQRTEQGDSAMYLCASSLSGLDTEAFFGQGTRLTVV.

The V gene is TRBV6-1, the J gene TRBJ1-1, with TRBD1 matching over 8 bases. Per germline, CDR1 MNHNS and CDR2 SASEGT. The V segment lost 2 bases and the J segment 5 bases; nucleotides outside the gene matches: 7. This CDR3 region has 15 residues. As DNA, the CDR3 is TGTGCCAGCAGTGAATACGCCAGGGGGCGGACTGAAGCTTTCTTT. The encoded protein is CASSEYARGRTEAFF.

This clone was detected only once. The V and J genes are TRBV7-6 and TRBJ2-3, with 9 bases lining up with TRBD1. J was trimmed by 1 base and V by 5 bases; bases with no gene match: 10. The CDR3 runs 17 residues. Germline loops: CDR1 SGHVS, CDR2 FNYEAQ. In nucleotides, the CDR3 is TGTGCCAGCAGCCTCTCCGGGACAGGGTTTCGCACAGATACGCAGTATTTT. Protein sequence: CASSLSGTGFRTDTQYF.

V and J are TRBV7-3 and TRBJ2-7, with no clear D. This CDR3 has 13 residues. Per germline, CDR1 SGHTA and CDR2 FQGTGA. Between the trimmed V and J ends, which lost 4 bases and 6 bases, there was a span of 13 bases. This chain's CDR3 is CASSSSPLREQYF. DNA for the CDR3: TGTGCCAGCAGCTCCTCCCCACTCCGCGAGCAGTACTTC. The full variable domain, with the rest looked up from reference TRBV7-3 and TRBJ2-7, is GAGVSQTPSNKVTEKGKYVELRCDPISGHTALYWYRQSLGQGPEFLIYFQGTGAADDSGLPNDRFFAVRPEGSVSTLKIQRTERGDSAVYLCASSSSPLREQYFGPGTRLTVT.

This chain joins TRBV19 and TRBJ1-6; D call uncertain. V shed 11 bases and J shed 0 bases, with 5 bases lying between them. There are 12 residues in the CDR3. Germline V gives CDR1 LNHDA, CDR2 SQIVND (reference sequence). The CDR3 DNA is TGTGCCGTGAGCTCCTATAATTCACCCCTCCACTTT. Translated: CAVSSYNSPLHF.

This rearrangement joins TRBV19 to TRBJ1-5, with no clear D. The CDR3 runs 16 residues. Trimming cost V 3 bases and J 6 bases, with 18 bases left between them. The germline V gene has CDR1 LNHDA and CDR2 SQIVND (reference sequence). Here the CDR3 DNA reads TGTGCCAGTAGTATCATGGGTACGAGGTACGGTCAGCCCCAGCATTTT. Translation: CASSIMGTRYGQPQHF.

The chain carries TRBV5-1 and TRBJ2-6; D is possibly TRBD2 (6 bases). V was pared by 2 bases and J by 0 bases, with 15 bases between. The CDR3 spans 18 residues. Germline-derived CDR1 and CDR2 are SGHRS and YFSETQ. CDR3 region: CASSFLYRGSSGANVLTF. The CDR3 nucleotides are TGCGCCAGCAGCTTCCTTTACCGGGGGAGCTCTGGGGCCAACGTCCTGACTTTC.

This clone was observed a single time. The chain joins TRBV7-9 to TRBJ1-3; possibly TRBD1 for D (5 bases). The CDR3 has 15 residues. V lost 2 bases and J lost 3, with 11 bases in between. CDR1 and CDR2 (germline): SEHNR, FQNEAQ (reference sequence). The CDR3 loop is CASSLSGISGNTIYF. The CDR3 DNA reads TGTGCCAGCAGCTTATCAGGGATCAGTGGAAACACCATATATTTT. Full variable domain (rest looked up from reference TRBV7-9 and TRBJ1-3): DTGVSQNPRHKITKRGQNVTFRCDPISEHNRLYWYRQTLGQGPEFLTYFQNEAQLEKSRLLSDRFSAERPKGSFSTLEIQRTEQGDSAMYLCASSLSGISGNTIYFGEGSWLTVV.

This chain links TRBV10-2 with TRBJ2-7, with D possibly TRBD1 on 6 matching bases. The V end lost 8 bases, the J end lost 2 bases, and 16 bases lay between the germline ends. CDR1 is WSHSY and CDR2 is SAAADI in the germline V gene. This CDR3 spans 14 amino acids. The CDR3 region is CASRGGGSTYEQYF. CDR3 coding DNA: TGCGCCAGCCGAGGTGGGGGCTCTACCTACGAGCAGTACTTC.

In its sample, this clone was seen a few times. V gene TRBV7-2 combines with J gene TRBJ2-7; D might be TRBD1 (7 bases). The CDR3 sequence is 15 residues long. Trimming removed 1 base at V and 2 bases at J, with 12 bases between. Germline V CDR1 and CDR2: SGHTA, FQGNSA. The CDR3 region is CASSLGAGGTYEQYF. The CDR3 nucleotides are TGTGCCAGCAGCTTAGGGGCAGGGGGGACCTACGAGCAGTACTTC.

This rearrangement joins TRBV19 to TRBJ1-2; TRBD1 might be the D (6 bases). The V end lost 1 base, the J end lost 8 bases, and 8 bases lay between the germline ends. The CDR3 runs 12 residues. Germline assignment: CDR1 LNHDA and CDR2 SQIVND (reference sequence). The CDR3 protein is CASSIGRGGYTF. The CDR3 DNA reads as TGTGCCAGTAGTATAGGCAGGGGCGGCTACACCTTC.

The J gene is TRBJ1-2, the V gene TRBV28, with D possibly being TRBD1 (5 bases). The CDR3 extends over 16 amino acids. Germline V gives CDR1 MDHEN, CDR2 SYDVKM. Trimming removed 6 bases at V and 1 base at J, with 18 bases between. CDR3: CASSPRLGGINYGYTF. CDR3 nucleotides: TGTGCCAGCAGCCCTCGGTTGGGGGGGATTAACTATGGCTACACCTTC.

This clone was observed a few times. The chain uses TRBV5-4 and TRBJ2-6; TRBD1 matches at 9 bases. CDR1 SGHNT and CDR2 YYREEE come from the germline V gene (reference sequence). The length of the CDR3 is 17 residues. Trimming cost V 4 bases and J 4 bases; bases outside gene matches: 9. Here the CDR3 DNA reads TGTGCCAGCAGCCCTGGACAGGGGTCCACAGGGGCCAACGTCCTGACTTTC. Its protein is CASSPGQGSTGANVLTF.

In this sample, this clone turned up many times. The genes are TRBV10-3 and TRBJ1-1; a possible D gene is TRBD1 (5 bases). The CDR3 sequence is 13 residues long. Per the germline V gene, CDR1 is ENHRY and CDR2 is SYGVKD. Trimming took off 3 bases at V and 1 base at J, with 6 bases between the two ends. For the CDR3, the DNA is TGTGCCATCAGTGACGGGGGGAACACTGAAGCTTTCTTT. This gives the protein CAISDGGNTEAFF.

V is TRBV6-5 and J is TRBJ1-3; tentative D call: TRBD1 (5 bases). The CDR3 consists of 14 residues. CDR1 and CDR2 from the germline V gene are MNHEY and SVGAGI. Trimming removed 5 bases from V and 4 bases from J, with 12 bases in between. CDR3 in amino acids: CASSRQGRGNTIYF. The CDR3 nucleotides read TGTGCCAGCAGTAGGCAGGGCCGGGGAAACACCATATATTTT.

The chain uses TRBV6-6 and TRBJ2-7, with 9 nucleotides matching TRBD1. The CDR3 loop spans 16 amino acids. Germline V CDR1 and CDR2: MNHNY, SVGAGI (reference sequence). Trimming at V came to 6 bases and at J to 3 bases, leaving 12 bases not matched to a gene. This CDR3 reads CASSLKVGTGFYEQYF. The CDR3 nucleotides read TGTGCCAGCAGCCTAAAGGTCGGGACAGGGTTCTACGAGCAGTACTTC.

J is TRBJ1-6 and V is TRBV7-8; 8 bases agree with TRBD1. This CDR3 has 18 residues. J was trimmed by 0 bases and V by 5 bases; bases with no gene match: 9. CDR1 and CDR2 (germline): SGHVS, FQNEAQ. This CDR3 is CASSIRQGLGSYNSPLHF. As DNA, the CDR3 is TGTGCCAGCAGCATACGACAGGGGCTGGGCTCCTATAATTCACCCCTCCACTTT.

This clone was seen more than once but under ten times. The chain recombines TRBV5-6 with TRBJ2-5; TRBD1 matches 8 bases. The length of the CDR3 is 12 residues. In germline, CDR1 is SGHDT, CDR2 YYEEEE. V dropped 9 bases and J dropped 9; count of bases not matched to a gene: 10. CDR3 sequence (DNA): TGTGCCAACCGGACAGGGCCAGCGGCCCAGTACTTC. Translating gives CANRTGPAAQYF.

The chain's CDR3 is CASTQGGTVNTGELFF. The DNA of the CDR3 is TGCGCCAGCACCCAAGGAGGGACAGTAAACACCGGGGAGCTGTTTTTT. V gene TRBV5-1 combines with J gene TRBJ2-2; a weak D match, TRBD1 (7 bases). There are 16 residues in the CDR3. CDR1 and CDR2 (germline): SGHRS, YFSETQ. V lost 6 bases and J 2 bases, leaving 17 bases between the germline ends.